These 9 T cell receptor beta chains originate from one sample sequenced in a study of blood T cells in healthy people across ages. A second PCR, run for roughly 7 to 11 cycles, used a sample-barcoded 5' primer plus a J-beta primer mix. TCRdb fed the 5' RACE reads into MiXCR, producing one record per CDR3 protein. Of under 2 million distinct CDR3 sequences listed, almost 35% were seen once; the top ten hold approximately 10%. Sequencing was done on a sample of blood. Receptors were obtained from a woman younger than 45 in good health.

The gene calls are TRBV20-1 and TRBJ1-2, with 10 bases matching TRBD1. The CDR3 covers 18 residues. V was pared by 5 bases and J by 5 bases, with 20 bases of the junction left unmatched. Germline V gene data show CDR1 as DFQATT and CDR2 as SNEGSKA (reference sequence). CDR3 bases: TGCAGTGCTCCCTGGGGCCGACAGGGGGCGCCCAGGGGGTATGGCTACACCTTC. Amino acid sequence: CSAPWGRQGAPRGYGYTF.

The gene calls are TRBV5-1 and TRBJ2-5; D is uncertain. The ends were cut back, 4 bases at V and 7 bases at J, with 20 bases in the middle. This CDR3 comprises 15 residues. The V gene's germline CDR1 is SGHRS and CDR2 YFSETQ. Here the CDR3 DNA reads TGCGCCAGCAGCCCTGCAGCCTCTTCACTGGGGACCCAGTACTTC. It specifies CASSPAASSLGTQYF.

The DNA of the CDR3 is TGTGCCAGCGATACGTCTGGTGGTAGCGTTCGAACCTACACAGATACGCAGTATTTT. It codes for CASDTSGGSVRTYTDTQYF. The chain uses TRBV2 and TRBJ2-3; tentatively, D is TRBD2 (5 bases). V lost 8 bases to trimming and J lost 2 bases, with 29 bases between them. From germline, CDR1 is SNHLY and CDR2 FYNNEI. The CDR3 sequence is 19 residues long. Full variable domain (rest looked up from reference TRBV2 and TRBJ2-3): EPEVTQTPSHQVTQMGQEVILRCVPISNHLYFYWYRQILGQKVEFLVSFYNNEISEKSEIFDDQFSVERPDGSNFTLKIRSTKLEDSAMYFCASDTSGGSVRTYTDTQYFGPGTRLTVL.

This clonotype was seen only once. The conserved phenylalanine or tryptophan normally closing the CDR3 is absent here, so this likely arose from a read error. The chain uses TRBV6-1 and TRBJ2-1, with 10 bases lining up with TRBD2. Germline V CDR1 and CDR2: MNHNS, SASEGT. The length of the CDR3 is 15 residues. The J segment lost 2 bases and the V segment lost 8 bases, leaving 6 bases of the junction unmatched. The CDR3 region is CASRRTSGAYNEQFL. The CDR3 DNA reads as TGTGCCAGCCGGCGGACTAGCGGTGCCTACAATGAGCAGTTCCTC.

This clonotype turned up a few times. The chain combines TRBV14 with TRBJ2-3; 9 bases align to TRBD2. Trimming cost V 4 bases and J 3 bases; bases outside gene matches: 8. The germline gives CDR1 SGHDN, CDR2 FVKESK. The CDR3 extends over 16 amino acids. As DNA, the CDR3 is TGTGCCAGCAGCCGCGGACTAGCGCTAATGACAGATACGCAGTATTTT. Its translation is CASSRGLALMTDTQYF.

In its sample, this clonotype was seen a few times. V usage is TRBV6-5 and J usage is TRBJ2-1; TRBD1 is a possible D gene (5 bases). Looked up from germline, CDR1 is MNHEY and CDR2 is SVGAGI. The ends were cut back, 0 bases at V and 2 bases at J, with 11 bases in the middle. The CDR3 has 16 amino acids. CDR3 nucleotides: TGTGCCAGCAGTTACTCGACACAGGCAACCTACAATGAGCAGTTCTTC. As protein: CASSYSTQATYNEQFF.

The CDR3 DNA sequence: TGTGCCAGCAGTTATACGCGGGGAACCTACGAGCAGTACTTC. The encoded protein is CASSYTRGTYEQYF. The chain carries TRBV6-2 or TRBV6-3 and TRBJ2-7; perhaps TRBD2 as D (6 bases). The CDR3 is 14 amino acids. In germline, CDR1 is MNHEY, CDR2 SVGEGT. V lost 3 bases, J lost 2 bases, and 11 bases lay in between.

The chain has TRBV4-1 and TRBJ1-2; TRBD1 agrees at 9 bases. The CDR3 consists of 15 residues. The germline V gene encodes CDR1 MGHRA and CDR2 YSYEKL. The V gene end was trimmed by 6 bases and the J gene end by 4 bases; junction bases not matched to a gene: 9. As DNA, the CDR3 is TGCGCCAGCAGTCGTCGGGACAGGGAGGCCTATGGCTACACCTTC. Translated, it gives CASSRRDREAYGYTF.

The gene calls are TRBV20-1 and TRBJ1-2, with 9 bases aligning to TRBD1. Unmatched junction bases numbered 7, after V lost 0 bases and J lost 5 bases. The CDR3 runs to 15 residues. CDR1 and CDR2 (germline): DFQATT, SNEGSKA (reference sequence). CDR3 nucleotides: TGCAGTGCTAGAGAATTTACAGGGGGCGCGTATGGCTACACCTTC. Protein sequence: CSAREFTGGAYGYTF.